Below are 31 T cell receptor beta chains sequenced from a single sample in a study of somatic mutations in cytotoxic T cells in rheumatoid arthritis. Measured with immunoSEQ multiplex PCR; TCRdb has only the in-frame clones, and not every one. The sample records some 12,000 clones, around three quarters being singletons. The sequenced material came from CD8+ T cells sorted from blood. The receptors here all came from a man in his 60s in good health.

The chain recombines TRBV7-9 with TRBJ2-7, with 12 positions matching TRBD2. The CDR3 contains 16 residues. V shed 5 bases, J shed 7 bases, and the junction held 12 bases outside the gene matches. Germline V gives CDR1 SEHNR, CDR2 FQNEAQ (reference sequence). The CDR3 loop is CASSPLLAGGTGEQYF. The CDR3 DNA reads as TGTGCCAGCAGCCCCCTCCTAGCGGGGGGGACGGGGGAGCAGTACTTC.

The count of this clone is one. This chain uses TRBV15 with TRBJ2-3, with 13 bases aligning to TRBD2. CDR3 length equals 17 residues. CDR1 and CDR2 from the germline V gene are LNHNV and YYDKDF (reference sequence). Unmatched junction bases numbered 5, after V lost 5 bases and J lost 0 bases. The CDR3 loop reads CATSAGLAGKSTDTQYF. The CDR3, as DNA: TGTGCCACCAGCGCGGGACTAGCGGGGAAAAGCACAGATACGCAGTATTTT.

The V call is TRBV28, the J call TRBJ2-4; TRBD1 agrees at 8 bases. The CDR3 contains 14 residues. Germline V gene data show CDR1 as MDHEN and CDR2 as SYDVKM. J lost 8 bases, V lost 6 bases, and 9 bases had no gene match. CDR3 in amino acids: CASRQTGESDIQYF. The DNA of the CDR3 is TGTGCCAGCAGACAGACAGGGGAATCGGACATTCAGTACTTC.

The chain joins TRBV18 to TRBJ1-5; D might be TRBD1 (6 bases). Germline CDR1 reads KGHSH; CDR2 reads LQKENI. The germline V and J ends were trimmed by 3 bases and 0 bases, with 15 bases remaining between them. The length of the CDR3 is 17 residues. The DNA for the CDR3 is TGTGCCAGCTCACCGGGGGGCCTCGTTCATAGCAATCAGCCCCAGCATTTT. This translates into CASSPGGLVHSNQPQHF.

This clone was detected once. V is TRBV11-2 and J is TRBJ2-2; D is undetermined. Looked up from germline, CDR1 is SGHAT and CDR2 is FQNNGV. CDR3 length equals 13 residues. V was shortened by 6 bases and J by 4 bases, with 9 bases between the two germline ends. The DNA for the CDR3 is TGTGCCAGCAGGCCTTGGGCCACCGGGGAGCTGTTTTTT. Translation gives CASRPWATGELFF.

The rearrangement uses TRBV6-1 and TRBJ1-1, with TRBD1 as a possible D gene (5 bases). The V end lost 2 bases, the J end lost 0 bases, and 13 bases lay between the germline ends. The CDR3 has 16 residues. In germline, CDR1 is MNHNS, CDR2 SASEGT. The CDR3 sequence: CASSEFQGLLNTEAFF. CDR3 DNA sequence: TGTGCCAGCAGTGAATTCCAGGGACTTTTGAACACTGAAGCTTTCTTT.

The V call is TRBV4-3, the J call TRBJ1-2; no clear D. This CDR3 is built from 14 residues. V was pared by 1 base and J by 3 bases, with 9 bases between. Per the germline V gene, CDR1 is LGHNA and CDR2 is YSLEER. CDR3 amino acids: CASSQAPQDYGYTF. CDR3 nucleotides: TGCGCCAGCAGCCAAGCCCCCCAGGACTATGGCTACACCTTC.

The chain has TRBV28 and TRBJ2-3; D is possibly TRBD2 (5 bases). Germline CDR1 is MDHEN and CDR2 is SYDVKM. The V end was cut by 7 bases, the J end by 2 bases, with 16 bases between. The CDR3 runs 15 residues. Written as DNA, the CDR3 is TGTGCCAGCAAAGTGGCGGGCACCTTCACAGATACGCAGTATTTT. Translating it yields CASKVAGTFTDTQYF.

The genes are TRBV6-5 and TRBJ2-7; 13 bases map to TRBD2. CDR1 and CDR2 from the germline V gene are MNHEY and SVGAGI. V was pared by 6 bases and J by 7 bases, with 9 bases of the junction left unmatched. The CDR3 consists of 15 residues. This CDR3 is CASRPRTSGSLEQYF. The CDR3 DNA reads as TGTGCCAGCAGGCCTCGGACTAGCGGGAGTCTGGAGCAGTACTTC.

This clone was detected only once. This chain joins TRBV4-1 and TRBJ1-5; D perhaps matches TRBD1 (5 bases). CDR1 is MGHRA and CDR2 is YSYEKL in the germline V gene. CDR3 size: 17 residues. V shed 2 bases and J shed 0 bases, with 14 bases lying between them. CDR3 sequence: CASSQLPDIYSNQPQHF. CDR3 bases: TGCGCCAGCAGCCAACTTCCGGACATATATAGCAATCAGCCCCAGCATTTT.

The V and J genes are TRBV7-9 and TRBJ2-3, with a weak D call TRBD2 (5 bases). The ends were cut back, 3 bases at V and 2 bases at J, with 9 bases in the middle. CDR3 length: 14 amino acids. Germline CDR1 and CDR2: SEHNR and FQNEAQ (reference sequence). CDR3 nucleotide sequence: TGTGCCAGCAGCTTGGCTAGCCTCACAGATACGCAGTATTTT. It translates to CASSLASLTDTQYF.

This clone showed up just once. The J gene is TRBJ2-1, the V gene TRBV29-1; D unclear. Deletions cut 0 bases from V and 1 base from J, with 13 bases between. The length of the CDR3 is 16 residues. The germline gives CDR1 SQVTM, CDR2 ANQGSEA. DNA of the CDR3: TGCAGCGTTGAAGAGGATGGGTATCAGTCCTACAATGAGCAGTTCTTC. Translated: CSVEEDGYQSYNEQFF.

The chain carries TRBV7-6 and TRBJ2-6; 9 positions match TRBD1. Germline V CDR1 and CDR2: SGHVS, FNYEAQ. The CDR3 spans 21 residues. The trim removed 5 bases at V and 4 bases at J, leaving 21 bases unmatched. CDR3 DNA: TGTGCCAGCAGCCTAGGGACATTCAGGGACAGGGTAGCTTCCGGGGCCAACGTCCTGACTTTC. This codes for CASSLGTFRDRVASGANVLTF.

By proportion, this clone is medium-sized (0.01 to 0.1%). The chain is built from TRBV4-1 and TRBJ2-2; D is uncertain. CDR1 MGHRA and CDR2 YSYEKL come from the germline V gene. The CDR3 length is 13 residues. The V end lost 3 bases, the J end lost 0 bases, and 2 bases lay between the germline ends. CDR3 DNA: TGCGCCAGCAGCCATGCGAACACCGGGGAGCTGTTTTTT. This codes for CASSHANTGELFF.

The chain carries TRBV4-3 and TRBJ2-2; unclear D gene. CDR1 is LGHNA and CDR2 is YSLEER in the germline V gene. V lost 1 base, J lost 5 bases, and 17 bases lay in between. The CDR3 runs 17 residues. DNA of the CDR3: TGCGCCAGCAGCCAAGTCCGGACCAAATTGGGTACCGGGGAGCTGTTTTTT. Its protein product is CASSQVRTKLGTGELFF.

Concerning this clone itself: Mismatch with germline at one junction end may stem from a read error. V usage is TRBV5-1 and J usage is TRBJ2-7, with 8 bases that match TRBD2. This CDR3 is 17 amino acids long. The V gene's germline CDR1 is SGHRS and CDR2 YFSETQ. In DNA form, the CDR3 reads TGCGCCAGCAGCTTGGGAGGAACACAGGGACGGTCGGGGGGGAGCATCTTC. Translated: CASSLGGTQGRSGGSIF.

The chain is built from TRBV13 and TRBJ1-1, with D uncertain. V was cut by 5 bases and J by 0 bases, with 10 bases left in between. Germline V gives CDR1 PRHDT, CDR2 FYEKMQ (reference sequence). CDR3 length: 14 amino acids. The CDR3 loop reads CASSTGGMNTEAFF. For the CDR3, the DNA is TGTGCCAGCAGCACCGGAGGGATGAACACTGAAGCTTTCTTT. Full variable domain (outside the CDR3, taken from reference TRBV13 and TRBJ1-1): AAGVIQSPRHLIKEKRETATLKCYPIPRHDTVYWYQQGPGQDPQFLISFYEKMQSDKGSIPDRFSAQQFSDYHSELNMSSLELGDSALYFCASSTGGMNTEAFFGQGTRLTVV.

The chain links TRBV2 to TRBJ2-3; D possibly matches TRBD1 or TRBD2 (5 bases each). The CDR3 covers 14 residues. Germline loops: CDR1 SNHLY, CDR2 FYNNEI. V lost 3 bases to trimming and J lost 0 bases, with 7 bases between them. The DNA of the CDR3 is TGTGCCAGCAGTGACGGGACGAGCACAGATACGCAGTATTTT. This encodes CASSDGTSTDTQYF.

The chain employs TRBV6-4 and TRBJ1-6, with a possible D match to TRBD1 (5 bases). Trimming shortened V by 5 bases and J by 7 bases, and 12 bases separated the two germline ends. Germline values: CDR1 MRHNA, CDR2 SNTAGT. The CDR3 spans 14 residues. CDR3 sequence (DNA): TGTGCCAGCAGTCGCGACAGCGAAAATTCACCCCTCCACTTT. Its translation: CASSRDSENSPLHF.

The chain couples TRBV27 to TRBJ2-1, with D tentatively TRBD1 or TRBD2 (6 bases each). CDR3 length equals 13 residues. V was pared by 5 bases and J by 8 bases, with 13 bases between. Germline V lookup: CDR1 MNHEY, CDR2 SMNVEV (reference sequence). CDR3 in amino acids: CASSPLGGDEQFF. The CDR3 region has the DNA TGTGCCAGCAGTCCGCTCGGGGGCGATGAGCAGTTCTTC.

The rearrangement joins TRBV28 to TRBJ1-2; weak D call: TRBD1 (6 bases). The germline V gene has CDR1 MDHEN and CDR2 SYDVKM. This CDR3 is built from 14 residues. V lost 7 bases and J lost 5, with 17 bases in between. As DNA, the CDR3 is TGTGCCAGCACGGAGGGGGGTATTGGGTATGGCTACACCTTC. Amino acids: CASTEGGIGYGYTF.

The CDR3 DNA reads TGTGCCAGCTCACCACTGGATGAATCCTACGAGCAGTACTTC. Translating gives CASSPLDESYEQYF. The chain has TRBV18 and TRBJ2-7; unclear D gene. The germline CDR1 and CDR2 sequences are KGHSH and LQKENI. The CDR3 sequence is 14 residues long. V was cut by 1 base and J by 1 base, with 8 bases left in between.

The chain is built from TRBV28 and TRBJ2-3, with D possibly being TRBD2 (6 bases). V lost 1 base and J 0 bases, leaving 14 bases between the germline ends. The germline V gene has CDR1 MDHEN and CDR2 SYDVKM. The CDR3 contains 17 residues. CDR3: CASSLYGTGTSTDTQYF. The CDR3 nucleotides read TGTGCCAGCAGTTTATACGGGACTGGGACTAGCACAGATACGCAGTATTTT.

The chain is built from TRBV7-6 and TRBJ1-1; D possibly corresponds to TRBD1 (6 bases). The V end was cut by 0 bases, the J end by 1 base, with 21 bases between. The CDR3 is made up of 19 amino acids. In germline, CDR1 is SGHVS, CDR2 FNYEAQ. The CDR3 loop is CASSLAPTIGQIANTEAFF. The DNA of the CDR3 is TGTGCCAGCAGCTTAGCCCCTACGATCGGACAGATCGCGAACACTGAAGCTTTCTTT.

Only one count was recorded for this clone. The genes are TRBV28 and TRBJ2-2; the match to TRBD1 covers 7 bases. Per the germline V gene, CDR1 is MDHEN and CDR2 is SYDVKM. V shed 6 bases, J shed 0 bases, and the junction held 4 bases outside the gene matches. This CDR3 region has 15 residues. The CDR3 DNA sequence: TGTGCCAGCAGCTCGGGACAGACGAACACCGGGGAGCTGTTTTTT. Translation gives CASSSGQTNTGELFF. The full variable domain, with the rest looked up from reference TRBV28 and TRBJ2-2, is DVKVTQSSRYLVKRTGEKVFLECVQDMDHENMFWYRQDPGLGLRLIYFSYDVKMKEKGDIPEGYSVSREKKERFSLILESASTNQTSMYLCASSSGQTNTGELFFGEGSRLTVL.

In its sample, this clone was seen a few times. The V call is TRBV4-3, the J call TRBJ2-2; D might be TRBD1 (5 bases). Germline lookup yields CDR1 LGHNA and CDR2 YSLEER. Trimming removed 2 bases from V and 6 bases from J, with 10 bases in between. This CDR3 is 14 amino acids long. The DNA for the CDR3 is TGCGCCAGCAGCCAATTGTGGGGCTCCGGGGAGCTGTTTTTT. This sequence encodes CASSQLWGSGELFF.

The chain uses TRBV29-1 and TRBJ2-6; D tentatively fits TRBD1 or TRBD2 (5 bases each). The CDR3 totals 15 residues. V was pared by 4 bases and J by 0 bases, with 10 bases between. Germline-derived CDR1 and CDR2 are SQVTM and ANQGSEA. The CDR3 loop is CSVGGAHSGANVLTF. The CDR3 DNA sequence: TGCAGCGTTGGAGGGGCCCACTCTGGGGCCAACGTCCTGACTTTC.

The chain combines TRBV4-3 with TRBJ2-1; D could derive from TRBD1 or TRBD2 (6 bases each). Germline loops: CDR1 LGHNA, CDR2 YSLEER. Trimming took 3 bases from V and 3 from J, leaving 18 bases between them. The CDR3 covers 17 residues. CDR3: CASSQSWGLARYNEQFF. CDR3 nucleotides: TGCGCCAGCAGCCAGTCTTGGGGGCTAGCGCGCTACAATGAGCAGTTCTTC.

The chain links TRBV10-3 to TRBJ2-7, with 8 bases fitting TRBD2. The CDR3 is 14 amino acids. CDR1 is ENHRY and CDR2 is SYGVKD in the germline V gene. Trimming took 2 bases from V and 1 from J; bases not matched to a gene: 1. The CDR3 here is CAISEAGGSYEQYF. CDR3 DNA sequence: TGTGCCATCAGTGAGGCGGGGGGATCCTACGAGCAGTACTTC.

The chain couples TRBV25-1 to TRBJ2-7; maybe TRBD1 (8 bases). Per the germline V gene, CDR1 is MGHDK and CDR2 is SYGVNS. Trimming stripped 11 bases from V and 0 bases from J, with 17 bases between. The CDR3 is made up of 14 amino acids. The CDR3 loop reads CAAQGGPFSYEQYF. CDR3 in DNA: TGTGCCGCACAGGGGGGGCCTTTCTCCTACGAGCAGTACTTC.

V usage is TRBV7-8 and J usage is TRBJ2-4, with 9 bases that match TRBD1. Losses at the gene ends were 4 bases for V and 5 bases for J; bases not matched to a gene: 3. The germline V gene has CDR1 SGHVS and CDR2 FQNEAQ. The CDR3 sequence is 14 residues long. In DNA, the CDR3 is TGTGCCAGCAGCTCCCGACAGGGGGAAAACATTCAGTACTTC. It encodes CASSSRQGENIQYF.